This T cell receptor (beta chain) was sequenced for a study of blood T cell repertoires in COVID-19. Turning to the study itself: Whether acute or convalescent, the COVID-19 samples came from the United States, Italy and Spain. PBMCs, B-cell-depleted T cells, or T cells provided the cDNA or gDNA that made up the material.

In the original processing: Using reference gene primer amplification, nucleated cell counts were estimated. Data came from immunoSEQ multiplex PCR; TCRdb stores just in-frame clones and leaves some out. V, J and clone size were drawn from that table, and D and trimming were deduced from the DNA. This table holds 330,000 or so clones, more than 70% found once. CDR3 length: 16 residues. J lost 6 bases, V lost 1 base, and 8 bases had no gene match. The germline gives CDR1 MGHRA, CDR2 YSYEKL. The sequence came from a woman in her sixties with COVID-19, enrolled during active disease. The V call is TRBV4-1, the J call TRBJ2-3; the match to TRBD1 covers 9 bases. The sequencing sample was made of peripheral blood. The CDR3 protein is CASSQVGTGLSDTQYF. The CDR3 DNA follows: TGCGCCAGCAGCCAAGTGGGGACAGGGCTGTCGGATACGCAGTATTTT.